A single sample gave rise to the 26 T cell receptor beta chains below, sequenced in a study of control samples from healthy donors and cancer patients. TCRdb's copy holds only in-frame clones and misses some; the assay was immunoSEQ multiplex PCR. The sample yields about 120,000 clones, around 90% seen once. Material: blood. The source of these receptors is a man aged 40-50 years in good health.

The chain has TRBV11-3 and TRBJ2-3; D unclear. The CDR3 sequence is 15 residues long. V lost 1 base and J 3 bases, leaving 11 bases between the germline ends. CDR1 is SGHNT, CDR2 YENEEA, per germline. CDR3 bases: TGTGCCAGCAGCTTAGTCGGGCAGTGGACAGATACGCAGTATTTT. Its protein is CASSLVGQWTDTQYF.

V is TRBV11-3 and J is TRBJ2-5; D possibly corresponds to TRBD2 (6 bases). There are 12 residues in the CDR3. V shed 3 bases and J shed 5 bases, with 7 bases lying between them. Germline assignment: CDR1 SGHNT and CDR2 YENEEA. The CDR3 here is CASSFRGETQYF. As DNA, the CDR3 is TGTGCCAGCAGCTTTCGGGGGGAGACCCAGTACTTC.

This chain links TRBV6-4 with TRBJ2-7, with a tentative D call TRBD2 (6 bases). The CDR3 spans 13 residues. V was cut by 2 bases and J by 6 bases, with 11 bases left in between. Germline loops: CDR1 MRHNA, CDR2 SNTAGT. This CDR3 is CASSDQQGGEQYF. As DNA, the CDR3 is TGTGCCAGCAGTGACCAGCAGGGAGGCGAGCAGTACTTC.

The count of this clone is one. The chain is built from TRBV6-2 or TRBV6-3 and TRBJ2-2; D is tentatively TRBD1 or TRBD2 (5 bases each). Germline CDR1 and CDR2: MNHEY and SVGEGT. CDR3 length: 15 amino acids. V shed 0 bases and J shed 7 bases, with 12 bases lying between them. The DNA of the CDR3 is TGTGCCAGCAGTTACTCCGGGACGGCGCACGGGGAGCTGTTTTTT. Residues: CASSYSGTAHGELFF.

The chain carries TRBV2 and TRBJ2-5; 7 bases line up with TRBD1. With V trimmed by 5 bases and J by 5 bases, 2 bases remained unmatched. CDR1 is SNHLY and CDR2 is FYNNEI in the germline V gene. The CDR3 has 12 amino acids. The DNA of the CDR3 is TGTGCCAGCAGTACAGGGGAGGAGACCCAGTACTTC. This sequence encodes CASSTGEETQYF.

This chain uses TRBV12-3 or TRBV12-4 with TRBJ2-7, with D uncertain. Trimming took off 6 bases at V and 3 bases at J, with 6 bases between the two ends. The CDR3 consists of 11 residues. The CDR3 is CASRTGYEQYF. In DNA form, the CDR3 reads TGTGCCAGCAGGACCGGCTACGAGCAGTACTTC.

The J gene is TRBJ1-2, the V gene TRBV2, with 7 bases fitting TRBD1. Unmatched junction bases numbered 5, after V lost 7 bases and J lost 6 bases. CDR3 length equals 12 residues. From germline, CDR1 is SNHLY and CDR2 FYNNEI. CDR3 in amino acids: CASNKDRDGYTF. In DNA form, the CDR3 reads TGTGCCAGCAATAAAGACAGGGATGGCTACACCTTC.

The chain has TRBV7-2 and TRBJ1-3; 8 nucleotides agree with TRBD1. The V and J ends lost 0 bases and 2 bases, in that order; junction bases with no gene match: 9. The germline gives CDR1 SGHTA, CDR2 FQGNSA. The CDR3 length is 18 residues. Here the CDR3 reads CASSLALQGVGTGNTIYF. The CDR3, as DNA: TGTGCCAGCAGCTTAGCCTTACAGGGGGTCGGTACTGGAAACACCATATATTTT.

J is TRBJ2-3 and V is TRBV12-3 or TRBV12-4; 7 bases map to TRBD2. The CDR3 runs to 13 residues. V gave up 6 bases and J gave up 0 bases; unmatched junction bases: 0. The DNA for the CDR3 is TGTGCCAGCAGGGGGGGGAGCACAGATACGCAGTATTTT. Amino acids: CASRGGSTDTQYF.

The chain couples TRBV5-1 to TRBJ2-3; D call uncertain. V gave up 0 bases and J gave up 0 bases, with 5 bases separating them. The CDR3 has 14 residues. Germline CDR1 and CDR2: SGHRS and YFSETQ. In nucleotides, the CDR3 is TGCGCCAGCAGCTTGGCATCTAGCACAGATACGCAGTATTTT. This sequence encodes CASSLASSTDTQYF.

Here the CDR3 DNA reads TGTGCCAGCTCACCATACCGGGATGGAGAGGGCTACACCTTC. It translates to CASSPYRDGEGYTF. The V call is TRBV18, the J call TRBJ1-2; D remains unclear. Per the germline V gene, CDR1 is KGHSH and CDR2 is LQKENI. The ends were cut back, 2 bases at V and 8 bases at J, with 15 bases in the middle. The CDR3 has 14 amino acids.

V and J are TRBV7-9 and TRBJ2-1; D uncertain. Trimming shortened V by 5 bases and J by 8 bases, and 10 bases separated the two germline ends. Germline-derived CDR1 and CDR2 are SEHNR and FQNEAQ (reference sequence). The CDR3 totals 12 residues. CDR3 amino acids: CASSRSMHEQFF. The CDR3 coding sequence is TGTGCCAGCAGCAGAAGCATGCATGAGCAGTTCTTC.

This clone was recorded a few times. The chain recombines TRBV19 with TRBJ2-1, with D perhaps TRBD2 (6 bases). The CDR3 runs to 14 residues. V was shortened by 7 bases and J by 9 bases, with 19 bases between the two germline ends. The germline V gene has CDR1 LNHDA and CDR2 SQIVND (reference sequence). The CDR3 coding sequence is TGTGCCAGTACCCCCATGGGGGGATGGGGTGAGCAGTTCTTC. It yields the protein CASTPMGGWGEQFF.

Concerning this clone: Other DNA sequences from this sample encode an identical CDR3 as well. The V call is TRBV4-3, the J call TRBJ1-3; D unclear. The CDR3 runs to 14 residues. CDR1 and CDR2 from the germline V gene are LGHNA and YSLEER. Trimming cost V 0 bases and J 4 bases, with 7 bases left between them. The CDR3 DNA reads TGCGCCAGCAGCCAAGAGGCGGGGGGAAACACCATATATTTT. Its protein product is CASSQEAGGNTIYF.

V usage is TRBV7-9 and J usage is TRBJ1-1; D unclear. The CDR3 covers 14 residues. Germline values: CDR1 SEHNR, CDR2 FQNEAQ (reference sequence). V was shortened by 5 bases and J by 4 bases, with 14 bases between the two germline ends. CDR3 nucleotides: TGTGCCAGCAGCCTAGAGGTGGGGTCCACTGAAGCTTTCTTT. It encodes CASSLEVGSTEAFF.

The chain joins TRBV7-2 to TRBJ1-1, with D possibly matching TRBD1 (5 bases). Trimming pared 1 base from V and 0 bases from J, leaving 12 bases between. Germline CDR1 reads SGHTA; CDR2 reads FQGNSA. The CDR3 has 16 amino acids. This CDR3 reads CASSLGGGLMNTEAFF. The DNA of the CDR3 is TGTGCCAGCAGCTTAGGGGGCGGCCTCATGAACACTGAAGCTTTCTTT.

V gene TRBV4-1 combines with J gene TRBJ1-5; D is uncertain. Deletions cut 1 base from V and 2 bases from J, with 15 bases between. Germline CDR1 is MGHRA and CDR2 is YSYEKL. The CDR3 is made up of 17 amino acids. CDR3 DNA sequence: TGCGCCAGCAGCCAAGCTTCAGGTCTAAGGGGCAATCAGCCCCAGCATTTT. Translation gives CASSQASGLRGNQPQHF.

The chain links TRBV19 to TRBJ2-2; possible D gene TRBD2, 5 bases. The CDR3 runs 14 residues. Germline loops: CDR1 LNHDA, CDR2 SQIVND (reference sequence). Trimming took off 5 bases at V and 5 bases at J, with 12 bases between the two ends. CDR3 coding DNA: TGTGCCAGTAGTGAGGGCCTCTATACCGGGGAGCTGTTTTTT. It encodes CASSEGLYTGELFF. The full variable domain, in which reference TRBV19 and TRBJ2-2 provide the parts outside the CDR3, is DGGITQSPKYLFRKEGQNVTLSCEQNLNHDAMYWYRQDPGQGLRLIYYSQIVNDFQKGDIAEGYSVSREKKESFPLTVTSAQKNPTAFYLCASSEGLYTGELFFGEGSRLTVL.

This clone was recorded only once. This chain joins TRBV7-9 and TRBJ1-6; D gene uncertain. The CDR3 covers 12 residues. The V end was cut by 6 bases, the J end by 7 bases, with 7 bases between. Germline CDR1 SEHNR, CDR2 FQNEAQ (reference sequence). CDR3 protein: CASRGGNSPLHF. CDR3 in DNA: TGTGCCAGCAGGGGCGGGAATTCACCCCTCCACTTT.

In this sample, this clone turned up a few times. A junction boundary mismatches the germline segment, possibly from a read error. This rearrangement joins TRBV29-1 to TRBJ1-4; D unclear. Germline V gene lookup returns CDR1 SQVTM and CDR2 ANQGSEA. The CDR3 is made up of 12 amino acids. In nucleotides, the CDR3 is TGCAGCGTTCAAGACTCGTACGAAAAACTGTTTTTT. Translated: CSVQDSYEKLFF.

V gene TRBV7-2 combines with J gene TRBJ2-5, with 7 nucleotides matching TRBD2. The CDR3 has 15 residues. Per the germline V gene, CDR1 is SGHTA and CDR2 is FQGNSA. Losses at the gene ends were 1 base for V and 7 bases for J; bases not matched to a gene: 9. CDR3 nucleotides: TGTGCCAGCAGCTTAGGCTACCTAGCGGCGGCGACCCAGTACTTC. It is translated as CASSLGYLAAATQYF.

J is TRBJ1-1 and V is TRBV6-5; D is undetermined. Germline loops: CDR1 MNHEY, CDR2 SVGAGI. The CDR3 loop spans 12 amino acids. Trimming took 7 bases from V and 1 from J, leaving 7 bases between them. CDR3 bases: TGTGCCAGCACCCTCGGGAACACTGAAGCTTTCTTT. Protein sequence: CASTLGNTEAFF.

V and J are TRBV2 and TRBJ2-7; 8 bases are a match to TRBD1. The germline gives CDR1 SNHLY, CDR2 FYNNEI. CDR3 length equals 16 residues. Unmatched junction bases numbered 13, after V lost 3 bases and J lost 6 bases. The CDR3 region has the DNA TGTGCCAGCAGTGATGGGGGACAGGCCCTCCTGCGCGAGCAGTACTTC. Residues: CASSDGGQALLREQYF.

This clone was picked up one time. The V gene is TRBV7-8, the J gene TRBJ1-2; D remains ambiguous. Per germline, CDR1 SGHVS and CDR2 FQNEAQ. The V end was cut by 4 bases, the J end by 6 bases, with 18 bases between. The CDR3 is made up of 15 amino acids. CDR3 region: CASSWVLLGPDGYTF. CDR3 bases: TGTGCCAGCAGCTGGGTCCTGTTAGGGCCCGATGGCTACACCTTC.

The chain combines TRBV19 with TRBJ2-6; TRBD1 agrees at 10 bases. Germline loops: CDR1 LNHDA, CDR2 SQIVND (reference sequence). There are 16 residues in the CDR3. V gave up 5 bases and J gave up 2 bases; unmatched junction bases: 3. CDR3 protein: CASSLGTGAGANVLTF. CDR3 DNA sequence: TGTGCCAGTAGTCTCGGGACAGGGGCTGGGGCCAACGTCCTGACTTTC.

V is TRBV24-1 and J is TRBJ1-2; 7 positions agree with TRBD1. With V trimmed by 3 bases and J by 0 bases, 12 bases remained unmatched. The CDR3 is made up of 18 amino acids. Germline CDR1 and CDR2: KGHDR and SFDVKD. The CDR3 DNA sequence: TGTGCCACCAGTGATCCTCCGGGACAGAGATTAGCTAACTATGGCTACACCTTC. Protein sequence: CATSDPPGQRLANYGYTF.